The source of this T cell receptor beta chain is a study of siplizumab effects on memory and regulatory T cells. Findings of the study overall: A major contribution to the alloresponse seemed to be made by naive T cells, which seemed more diverse than memory cells.

After removal of 0 bases from V and 4 bases from J, the junction contained 3 bases not matched to a gene. This CDR3 region has 15 residues. CDR1 and CDR2 from the germline V gene are SGHRS and YFSETQ. This clone was picked up one time. Antigen: not known. Repertoires were generated with immunoSEQ multiplex PCR, while TCRdb's copy carries only in-frame clones and drops some. The sample has roughly 62,000 clones; about 80% are singletons. J is TRBJ1-4 and V is TRBV5-1; 7 bases agree with TRBD1. The clonotype comes from a human donor in good health. Sequencing was done on a sample of memory CD4+ T cells sorted from blood. Here the CDR3 reads CASSLAGQFNEKLFF. In DNA, the CDR3 is TGCGCCAGCAGCTTGGCGGGACAGTTTAATGAAAAACTGTTTTTT.